This T cell receptor (beta chain) was documented in a study of blood T cell repertoires in COVID-19. About the study: Samples taken during acute and convalescent COVID-19 were collected in the United States, Italy and Spain. T cells, B-cell-depleted T cells, or PBMCs provided the cDNA or gDNA that served as material.

Original processing methods: Reference gene primers were amplified, and this amplification served to estimate nucleated cell counts. Sequencing used immunoSEQ multiplex PCR; TCRdb keeps in-frame clones, though not all of them. The V and J calls and clone size come from that table; D and trimming were worked out from the DNA. The sample holds about 180,000 clones, 80% to 85% seen once. Trimming pared 3 bases from V and 3 bases from J, leaving 9 bases between. The CDR3 is 13 residues long. Germline CDR1 and CDR2: LNHDA and SQIVND (reference sequence). The sequenced material came from peripheral blood. This clonotype was obtained from a man aged 18-30 years with active or convalescent COVID-19. The chain links TRBV19 to TRBJ2-7; D ambiguous. In DNA form, the CDR3 reads TGTGCCAGTAGTATTGTCGCCGGCTACGAGCAGTACTTC. Amino acids: CASSIVAGYEQYF.